This T cell receptor (beta chain) appears in the sequencing data of a study of shared clonotypes between healthy human individuals. CD45RO-negative CD8 cells positively selected for CCR7 made up the naive population, which excluded terminally differentiated effector memory CD45RA+ cells. The CDR3 extends over 14 amino acids. Trimming removed 2 bases from V and 10 bases from J, with 13 bases in between. Germline CDR1 is SGDLS and CDR2 is YYNGEE. Study conclusions and caveats: All-four-donor shared clonotypes had higher generation probabilities than non-shared clonotypes did.

About 33,000 T cell genomes (about 0.2 ug DNA) went into each sorted-subset replicate. Using immunoSEQ multiplex PCR, the repertoire was profiled, and TCRdb retains in-frame clones only, with some absent. The profile shows 1.5 million to 2.5 million clones, about 95% of them singletons. About this clone itself: Its antigen is undetermined.

The TCR was taken from a man between 18 and 35 years old in good health. Sequenced sample: naive CD8+ T cells sorted from blood. This chain joins TRBV9 and TRBJ1-6; TRBD1 might be the D (6 bases). The DNA of the CDR3 is TGTGCCAGCAGCGTCAGTTCGGGGGGCTCACCCCTCCACTTT. This codes for CASSVSSGGSPLHF.